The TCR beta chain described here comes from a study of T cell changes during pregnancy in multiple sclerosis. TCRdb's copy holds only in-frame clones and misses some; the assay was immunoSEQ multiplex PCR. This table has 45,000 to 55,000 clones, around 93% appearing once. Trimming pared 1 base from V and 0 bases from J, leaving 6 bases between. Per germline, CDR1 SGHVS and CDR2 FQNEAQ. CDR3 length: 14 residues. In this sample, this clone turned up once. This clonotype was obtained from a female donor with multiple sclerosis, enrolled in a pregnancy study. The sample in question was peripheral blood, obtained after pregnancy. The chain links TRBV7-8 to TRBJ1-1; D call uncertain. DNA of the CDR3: TGTGCCAGCAGCTTAGGTCTGTTGAACACTGAAGCTTTCTTT. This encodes CASSLGLLNTEAFF.